The clone carrying this T cell receptor (beta chain) appeared once. Some clones are missing from TCRdb's copy, which holds only in-frame ones; the method was immunoSEQ multiplex PCR. The sample comprises around 200,000 clones, around nine tenths of which are singletons, and 2.7% rests with the top ten. These data come from a study of blood T cell repertoires in COVID-19. CDR1 SQVTM and CDR2 ANQGSEA come from the germline V gene. Trimming removed 0 bases at V and 2 bases at J, with 11 bases between. The CDR3 has 16 amino acids. Sequencing was performed on peripheral blood. The chain employs TRBV29-1 and TRBJ2-6; D possibly corresponds to TRBD2 (7 bases). The sequence came from a man aged 40-50 years with active or convalescent COVID-19. This chain's CDR3 is CSVEDHGGPGANVLTF. In nucleotides, the CDR3 is TGCAGCGTTGAAGATCACGGGGGGCCTGGGGCCAACGTCCTGACTTTC.